Shown below are 9 T cell receptor beta chains from a single sample sequenced in a study of CD8 T cells in ankylosing spondylitis. TCRdb itself ran the 5' RACE reads through MiXCR, one entry per CDR3 protein. Of over 150,000 distinct CDR3 sequences in the sample, 18% were seen once. Sequencing input: blood, either unsorted or a sorted T cell fraction (not recorded which). These receptors originate from a male donor aged 5 to 29 with ankylosing spondylitis or in good health (not recorded which).

V gene TRBV24-1 combines with J gene TRBJ2-1; 7 bases match TRBD1. The CDR3 sequence is 15 residues long. V shed 9 bases, J shed 1 base, and the junction held 8 bases outside the gene matches. Germline CDR1 and CDR2: KGHDR and SFDVKD. The chain's CDR3 is CATGLTGKSYNEQFF. In DNA, the CDR3 is TGTGCCACCGGGCTGACAGGGAAGTCCTACAATGAGCAGTTCTTC.

This clonotype was recorded at least ten times. The rearrangement joins TRBV2 to TRBJ1-5; 9 nucleotides match TRBD1. Per germline, CDR1 SNHLY and CDR2 FYNNEI. Trimming took 4 bases from V and 2 from J; bases not matched to a gene: 0. The CDR3 runs 14 residues. This CDR3 reads CASSGTGGNQPQHF. For the CDR3, the DNA is TGTGCCAGCAGTGGGACAGGGGGCAATCAGCCCCAGCATTTT.

This clonotype was picked up many times. The chain joins TRBV20-1 to TRBJ2-3, with TRBD1 identical over 9 bases. Germline V lookup: CDR1 DFQATT, CDR2 SNEGSKA (reference sequence). V lost 5 bases and J lost 3; bases outside the gene matches: 3. The CDR3 covers 13 residues. The CDR3 bases are TGCAGTGCTCCGACAGGGGGAACAGATACGCAGTATTTT. Its protein product is CSAPTGGTDTQYF.

In this sample, this clonotype turned up many times. This chain uses TRBV5-1 with TRBJ1-6; D call uncertain. The V gene lost 0 bases and the J gene lost 10 bases, with 11 bases spanning the gap. This CDR3 is 14 amino acids long. Per the germline V gene, CDR1 is SGHRS and CDR2 is YFSETQ. The CDR3 reads CASSLAGAPSPLHF. The CDR3, as DNA: TGCGCCAGCAGCTTGGCTGGTGCCCCATCACCCCTCCACTTT.

This clonotype was detected ten times or more. The rearrangement links TRBV5-5 to TRBJ2-1; perhaps TRBD2 as D (5 bases). This CDR3 is built from 21 residues. Trimming took off 4 bases at V and 0 bases at J, with 29 bases between the two ends. Per germline, CDR1 SGHKS and CDR2 YYEKEE (reference sequence). The CDR3 spells CASSVGVGSSLLISSYNEQFF. CDR3 nucleotide sequence: TGTGCCAGCAGCGTCGGGGTGGGGTCCTCTCTACTTATTAGCTCCTACAATGAGCAGTTCTTC.

Many counts were recorded for this clonotype. This CDR3 reads CASRGIGRANEQFF. CDR3 in DNA: TGTGCCAGCCGTGGGATTGGAAGGGCCAATGAGCAGTTCTTC. J is TRBJ2-1 and V is TRBV6-1; D unclear. The CDR3 is made up of 14 amino acids. Trimming pared 8 bases from V and 6 bases from J, leaving 17 bases between. Germline lookup yields CDR1 MNHNS and CDR2 SASEGT.

This clonotype showed up many times. The chain recombines TRBV6-6 with TRBJ1-2; possibly TRBD1 for D (6 bases). Trimming removed 6 bases at V and 4 bases at J, with 15 bases between. The CDR3 is 14 residues long. Germline V gene data show CDR1 as MNHNY and CDR2 as SVGAGI (reference sequence). The CDR3: CASRIGGGAYGYTF. The CDR3 nucleotides are TGTGCCAGCAGGATCGGAGGGGGGGCCTATGGCTACACCTTC.

The rearrangement joins TRBV28 to TRBJ1-2; perhaps TRBD1 as D (6 bases). Trimming took off 3 bases at V and 4 bases at J, with 12 bases between the two ends. The CDR3 sequence is 14 residues long. CDR1 MDHEN and CDR2 SYDVKM come from the germline V gene. This chain's CDR3 is CASSFGTGPYGYTF. The CDR3 nucleotides are TGTGCCAGCAGTTTTGGTACAGGGCCCTATGGCTACACCTTC.

A word on this clonotype: The CDR3 end shows no conserved phenylalanine or tryptophan, and so a read error is likely. J is TRBJ2-1 and V is TRBV20-1; 9 bases align to TRBD2. Germline CDR1 DFQATT, CDR2 SNEGSKA (reference sequence). The CDR3 length is 14 residues. The CDR3 sequence: CSATGTSSYNEQFL. CDR3 in DNA: TGCAGTGCTACGGGGACTAGCTCCTACAATGAACAGTTCCTC.